The rows below give T cell receptor beta chains drawn from one sample of a study of T cells expressing NK-cell markers. TCRdb re-called the 5' RACE reads, yielding one record per CDR3 amino acid sequence without DNA. The sample table includes 550,000 to 600,000 distinct CDR3 sequences. Sequencing was carried out using blood T cells: a sorted CD56 or NKG2C T cell subset, CD4+ or CD8+ T cells, or bulk PBMC T cells (not recorded which). Receptors were obtained from a man younger than 30 in good health. Both conserved end residues are part of each CDR3. Each record gives: V gene, J gene, CDR3 protein.

TRBV29-1	TRBJ1-2	CSAGVRGPYGYTF
TRBV10-3	TRBJ2-3	CARLSGGRRGRLADTQYF
TRBV5-1	TRBJ1-2	CASAGQAYNGYTF
TRBV9	TRBJ2-1	CASSGQFYEQFF
TRBV20-1	TRBJ2-1	CSAPAGKSLGDEQFF
TRBV29-1	TRBJ2-3	CSFIDYTDTQYF
TRBV19	TRBJ2-1	CASSIDLASGTNEQFF
TRBV27	TRBJ1-6	CASSWTGEGSPLHF
TRBV14	TRBJ2-1	CASNRFGNEQFF
TRBV12-3/TRBV12-4	TRBJ1-1	CASNGQVMNTEAFF
TRBV15	TRBJ1-5	CATSRETGSNQPQHF
TRBV12-3/TRBV12-4	TRBJ2-7	CASGGGQNYEQYF
TRBV27	TRBJ2-1	CASSSYRDNNEQFF
TRBV4-1	TRBJ1-5	CASSQETPSNQPQHF
TRBV6-2/TRBV6-3	TRBJ2-2	CASSYSRTSLSGELFF
TRBV4-1	TRBJ2-5	CATARDRGETQYF
TRBV19	TRBJ2-1	CASSIRGLGNEQFF
TRBV27	TRBJ2-7	CASSLGTGPRYEQYF
TRBV29-1	TRBJ1-4	CSVAHGKGEKLFF
TRBV7-2	TRBJ2-7	CASSLYVSYEQYF
TRBV27	TRBJ2-1	CASSLSGGEGDEQFF
TRBV7-9	TRBJ2-3	CASRTRGGPSDTQYF
TRBV15	TRBJ2-7	CATSVGQGPYEQYF
TRBV7-6	TRBJ2-5	CASSPWGVEETQYF
TRBV20-1	TRBJ1-2	CSALGGGTSGYTF
TRBV12-3/TRBV12-4	TRBJ2-3	CASNTMGFGSTDTQYF
TRBV14	TRBJ2-7	CASSPPAVYEQYF
TRBV7-2	TRBJ2-7	CASSYRQVPGYEQYF
TRBV13	TRBJ2-1	CASSLGRNGNEQFF
TRBV20-1	TRBJ2-1	CSARGGTGSYNEQFF
TRBV4-3	TRBJ1-1	CASSQGSTGNTEAFF
TRBV29-1	TRBJ2-5	CSLSGLAGRGGRETQYF
TRBV5-6	TRBJ2-3	CASRSAKAGGTYADTQYF
TRBV5-5	TRBJ1-2	CASSLEVWGYTF